A single sample gave rise to the 31 T cell receptor beta chains below, sequenced in a study of blood T cell repertoires in COVID-19. The repertoire was sequenced with immunoSEQ multiplex PCR; TCRdb's copy has only in-frame clones and lacks some. The sample yields about 180,000 clones, approximately 83% seen once. Sequences were obtained from peripheral blood. The origin of the receptors is a woman between 40 and 50 years old with COVID-19, enrolled during active disease.

J is TRBJ1-1 and V is TRBV29-1, with unresolved D. This CDR3 region has 11 residues. Trimming pared 6 bases from V and 6 bases from J, leaving 11 bases between. The V gene's germline CDR1 is SQVTM and CDR2 ANQGSEA. The CDR3 DNA sequence: TGCAGCGTGCGTGGGCTTGCTGAAGCTTTCTTT. It encodes CSVRGLAEAFF.

CDR3 protein: CATSSPERATYEAFF. CDR3 DNA: TGTGCCACCAGCAGCCCAGAGAGGGCGACTTATGAAGCTTTCTTT. The chain carries TRBV15 and TRBJ1-1; the D is unclear. Germline V gene lookup returns CDR1 LNHNV and CDR2 YYDKDF (reference sequence). CDR3 length equals 15 residues. The ends were cut back, 3 bases at V and 7 bases at J, with 18 bases in the middle.

V and J are TRBV5-1 and TRBJ1-1, with D tentatively TRBD1 (6 bases). Trimming took 5 bases from V and 1 from J, leaving 9 bases between them. Germline V CDR1 and CDR2: SGHRS, YFSETQ. This CDR3 region has 13 residues. This CDR3 reads CASSSGANTEAFF. The CDR3 nucleotides read TGCGCCAGCAGTTCAGGGGCGAACACTGAAGCTTTCTTT.

The chain carries TRBV18 and TRBJ1-1, with TRBD1 as a possible D gene (5 bases). This CDR3 comprises 14 residues. CDR1 and CDR2 (germline): KGHSH, LQKENI. V was trimmed by 4 bases and J by 2 bases, leaving 11 bases between them. The CDR3 DNA reads as TGTGCCAGCTCACTTGGCGGGGGAAACACTGAAGCTTTCTTT. The encoded protein is CASSLGGGNTEAFF.

J is TRBJ2-2 and V is TRBV6-6; 9 bases fit TRBD1. The CDR3 covers 15 residues. V lost 6 bases and J lost 7; bases outside the gene matches: 9. Germline V lookup: CDR1 MNHNY, CDR2 SVGAGI (reference sequence). The CDR3 DNA is TGTGCCAGCAGGCCTTCGGGACAGGGCAACGGGGAGCTGTTTTTT. Translation gives CASRPSGQGNGELFF.

This clone was recorded only once. The J gene is TRBJ2-2, the V gene TRBV7-8; tentatively, D is TRBD1 (6 bases). CDR1 is SGHVS and CDR2 is FQNEAQ in the germline V gene. The CDR3 has 16 amino acids. With 6 bases removed from V and 1 base from J, the gap between germline ends came to 15 bases. The CDR3 sequence is CASSRASRGNTGELFF. The DNA for the CDR3 is TGTGCCAGCAGTCGAGCCTCCAGGGGGAACACCGGGGAGCTGTTTTTT. Full variable domain (missing parts from reference TRBV7-8 and TRBJ2-2): GAGVSQSPRYKVAKRGQDVALRCDPISGHVSLFWYQQALGQGPEFLTYFQNEAQLDKSGLPSDRFFAERPEGSVSTLKIQRTQQEDSAVYLCASSRASRGNTGELFFGEGSRLTVL.

J is TRBJ2-1 and V is TRBV5-4; a possible D gene is TRBD1 (7 bases). The CDR3 contains 14 residues. V was pared by 3 bases and J by 6 bases, with 13 bases between. Looked up from germline, CDR1 is SGHNT and CDR2 is YYREEE (reference sequence). The CDR3 region is CASSSEGARNEQFF. For the CDR3, the DNA is TGTGCCAGCAGCTCGGAGGGGGCGCGCAATGAGCAGTTCTTC.

The chain couples TRBV5-1 to TRBJ2-1; TRBD2 matches at 9 bases. V dropped 1 base and J dropped 10; count of bases not matched to a gene: 12. The CDR3 spans 16 residues. Germline loops: CDR1 SGHRS, CDR2 YFSETQ. CDR3 DNA: TGCGCCAGCAGCTTGAATGGCGGGGGGGTCCGAGGCGAGCAGTTCTTC. It codes for CASSLNGGGVRGEQFF.

CDR3 DNA sequence: TGTGCCAGCAGTGAGTACCCAGGGGGCCAAGAGACCCAGTACTTC. Translating it yields CASSEYPGGQETQYF. This rearrangement joins TRBV6-1 to TRBJ2-5; 7 bases map to TRBD1. CDR1 and CDR2 (germline): MNHNS, SASEGT. The length of the CDR3 is 15 residues. Trimming cost V 3 bases and J 1 base; bases outside gene matches: 5.

The chain links TRBV18 to TRBJ2-2; 10 bases match TRBD1. The CDR3 extends over 16 amino acids. Germline-derived CDR1 and CDR2 are KGHSH and LQKENI. The V gene end was trimmed by 3 bases and the J gene end by 6 bases; junction bases not matched to a gene: 7. CDR3 in DNA: TGTGCCAGCTCACCCATCCAGGGGACAGGGGCCGGGGAGCTGTTTTTT. Its protein is CASSPIQGTGAGELFF. Combining the CDR3 with reference TRBV18 and TRBJ2-2 gives the whole variable domain NAGVMQNPRHLVRRRGQEARLRCSPMKGHSHVYWYRQLPEEGLKFMVYLQKENIIDESGMPKERFSAEFPKEGPSILRIQQVVRGDSAAYFCASSPIQGTGAGELFFGEGSRLTVL.

CDR3 nucleotide sequence: TGTGCCAGCTCACCACCGCAGAAATCCTACGAGCAGTACTTC. This sequence encodes CASSPPQKSYEQYF. This chain connects TRBV18 to TRBJ2-7; D call uncertain. V was trimmed by 0 bases and J by 1 base, leaving 7 bases between them. The CDR3 contains 14 residues. Germline V CDR1 and CDR2: KGHSH, LQKENI.

This clone was picked up one time. The chain has TRBV7-9 and TRBJ1-3; D remains unclear. Germline values: CDR1 SEHNR, CDR2 FQNEAQ (reference sequence). The V and J ends lost 7 bases and 0 bases respectively, with 10 bases between them. CDR3 length equals 14 residues. The CDR3 DNA reads TGTGCCAGCAACCCGAGTTACTCTGGAAACACCATATATTTT. It encodes CASNPSYSGNTIYF.

This chain uses TRBV10-3 with TRBJ1-2, with D possibly TRBD1 on 6 matching bases. CDR3 length equals 14 residues. CDR1 and CDR2 (germline): ENHRY, SYGVKD. The V end lost 2 bases, the J end lost 7 bases, and 14 bases lay between the germline ends. The CDR3, as DNA: TGTGCCATCAGTGAGACAGGGCGCCTTGGTGGCTACACCTTC. This sequence encodes CAISETGRLGGYTF.

The chain employs TRBV20-1 and TRBJ2-7, with 8 positions matching TRBD1. V dropped 3 bases and J dropped 9; count of bases not matched to a gene: 4. The CDR3 is made up of 11 amino acids. CDR1 and CDR2 from the germline V gene are DFQATT and SNEGSKA (reference sequence). The CDR3 is CSARDREGQYF. CDR3 sequence (DNA): TGCAGTGCTAGGGACAGGGAAGGGCAGTACTTC.

The chain uses TRBV7-3 and TRBJ1-1, with 8 bases aligning to TRBD1. CDR3 length: 14 residues. Trimming cost V 5 bases and J 5 bases; bases outside gene matches: 7. Germline loops: CDR1 SGHTA, CDR2 FQGTGA. This chain's CDR3 is CASSPTGAGTEAFF. CDR3 nucleotide sequence: TGTGCCAGCAGCCCGACAGGGGCTGGAACTGAAGCTTTCTTT.

The chain uses TRBV7-9 and TRBJ2-2, with TRBD1 matching 7 bases. V was pared by 4 bases and J by 5 bases, with 7 bases of the junction left unmatched. Germline-derived CDR1 and CDR2 are SEHNR and FQNEAQ (reference sequence). There are 15 residues in the CDR3. The CDR3 loop reads CASSSGGKGTGELFF. DNA for the CDR3: TGTGCCAGCAGCTCAGGGGGAAAGGGGACCGGGGAGCTGTTTTTT.

The chain has TRBV29-1 and TRBJ1-2; perhaps TRBD1 as D (5 bases). This CDR3 region has 12 residues. The germline V gene has CDR1 SQVTM and CDR2 ANQGSEA. Between the trimmed V and J ends, which lost 4 bases and 4 bases, there was a span of 10 bases. The CDR3 DNA sequence: TGCAGCGTTGTGACAGTGAGCTATGGCTACACCTTC. Its translation: CSVVTVSYGYTF.

Here the CDR3 DNA reads TGTGCCAGCAGCCGAGAGACAGGGTTTTACGGTGGCTACACCTTC. It translates to CASSRETGFYGGYTF. The V gene is TRBV11-2, the J gene TRBJ1-2; TRBD1 matches at 7 bases. From germline, CDR1 is SGHAT and CDR2 FQNNGV. V gave up 5 bases and J gave up 7 bases; unmatched junction bases: 13. The CDR3 loop spans 15 amino acids.

The rearrangement joins TRBV5-1 to TRBJ1-1; TRBD1 aligns across 8 bases. Germline lookup yields CDR1 SGHRS and CDR2 YFSETQ. Trimming removed 2 bases from V and 2 bases from J; junction bases left unmatched: 8. The CDR3 spans 16 residues. The CDR3 coding sequence is TGCGCCAGCAGCTTAGCGTACAGGGGGTATAACACTGAAGCTTTCTTT. Encoded protein: CASSLAYRGYNTEAFF.

V and J are TRBV14 and TRBJ2-7; 9 bases match TRBD1. Trimming removed 3 bases from V and 6 bases from J; junction bases left unmatched: 9. The germline gives CDR1 SGHDN, CDR2 FVKESK. The CDR3 has 15 amino acids. This CDR3 is CASSHRDRGGLEQYF. CDR3 sequence (DNA): TGTGCCAGCAGCCATAGAGACAGGGGGGGACTCGAGCAGTACTTC.

The CDR3 DNA follows: TGCGCCAGCAGTTTCACAACGGGGAACACTGAAGCTTTCTTT. It yields the protein CASSFTTGNTEAFF. This chain connects TRBV5-1 to TRBJ1-1; D gene uncertain. CDR3 length: 14 amino acids. Germline values: CDR1 SGHRS, CDR2 YFSETQ. V was trimmed by 5 bases and J by 1 base, leaving 12 bases between them.

J is TRBJ1-4 and V is TRBV5-1; 7 nucleotides match TRBD1. CDR3 size: 13 residues. Germline V CDR1 and CDR2: SGHRS, YFSETQ. V lost 7 bases and J lost 7; bases outside the gene matches: 7. The CDR3 nucleotides read TGCGCCAGCGCGACAGGGTGGAGTGAAAAACTGTTTTTT. Translated, it gives CASATGWSEKLFF.

The V call is TRBV5-1, the J call TRBJ2-7; D may be TRBD1 (6 bases). This CDR3 has 16 amino acids. Trimming left V 0 bases short and J 3 bases short, with 16 bases between. CDR1 SGHRS and CDR2 YFSETQ come from the germline V gene. Here the CDR3 reads CASSLAGTGIGYEQYF. DNA of the CDR3: TGCGCCAGCAGCTTGGCGGGAACAGGGATAGGCTACGAGCAGTACTTC.

This clone was counted many times. The chain has TRBV24-1 and TRBJ2-3, with 8 nucleotides matching TRBD2. V lost 5 bases and J lost 3; bases outside the gene matches: 3. Germline CDR1 reads KGHDR; CDR2 reads SFDVKD. The CDR3 covers 14 residues. CDR3 sequence reads: CATSGGLVTDTQYF. The CDR3 DNA is TGTGCCACCAGTGGGGGACTAGTGACAGATACGCAGTATTTT.

V gene TRBV27 combines with J gene TRBJ2-3, with 8 bases identical to TRBD1. This CDR3 spans 16 amino acids. V was pared by 4 bases and J by 4 bases, with 10 bases of the junction left unmatched. Germline lookup yields CDR1 MNHEY and CDR2 SMNVEV (reference sequence). The CDR3 is CASSSTGVAIPDTQYF. The CDR3, as DNA: TGTGCCAGCAGTTCGACAGGGGTCGCCATACCAGATACGCAGTATTTT.

The chain carries TRBV4-2 and TRBJ1-2, with 7 bases fitting TRBD1. The CDR3 has 14 residues. Germline CDR1 is LGHNA and CDR2 is YNFKEQ. Trimming at V came to 3 bases and at J to 4 bases, leaving 5 bases not matched to a gene. The CDR3 protein is CASSQIGTAYGYTF. The CDR3 DNA reads TGTGCCAGCAGCCAGATCGGGACAGCCTATGGCTACACCTTC.

The chain carries TRBV10-3 and TRBJ2-3, with a weak D call TRBD2 (6 bases). V was cut by 4 bases and J by 5 bases, with 10 bases left in between. CDR1 and CDR2 from the germline V gene are ENHRY and SYGVKD. The CDR3 sequence is 13 residues long. The CDR3 spells CAISAGAGDTQYF. Here the CDR3 DNA reads TGTGCCATCAGTGCGGGAGCGGGAGATACGCAGTATTTT.

The J gene is TRBJ2-1, the V gene TRBV28; 7 positions agree with TRBD2. V shed 2 bases, J shed 0 bases, and the junction held 1 base outside the gene matches. Germline V gene sequence: CDR1 MDHEN, CDR2 SYDVKM. This CDR3 region has 15 residues. The CDR3 here is CASSLLAASYNEQFF. The CDR3, as DNA: TGTGCCAGCAGTTTACTAGCGGCCTCCTACAATGAGCAGTTCTTC.

The V and J genes are TRBV6-5 and TRBJ1-3, with D unclear. CDR1 and CDR2 from the germline V gene are MNHEY and SVGAGI. Trimming stripped 9 bases from V and 4 bases from J, with 7 bases between. The CDR3 totals 11 residues. CDR3 region: CARREGNTIYF. The CDR3 region has the DNA TGTGCCAGGAGGGAGGGAAACACCATATATTTT.

The chain combines TRBV6-5 with TRBJ2-7, with no clear D. In germline, CDR1 is MNHEY, CDR2 SVGAGI. With 2 bases removed from V and 2 bases from J, the gap between germline ends came to 10 bases. The CDR3 runs 14 residues. The CDR3 reads CASSYVSLPYEQYF. CDR3 nucleotides: TGTGCCAGCAGTTACGTTTCTCTACCCTACGAGCAGTACTTC.

As to this clone: In the same sample, other DNA sequences code for this CDR3. The rearrangement links TRBV18 to TRBJ1-1, with D perhaps TRBD1 (6 bases). The CDR3 contains 14 residues. V lost 3 bases and J 0 bases, leaving 8 bases between the germline ends. CDR1 is KGHSH, CDR2 LQKENI, per germline. The CDR3 here is CASSPQGMNTEAFF. The CDR3 region has the DNA TGTGCCAGCTCACCCCAGGGGATGAACACTGAAGCTTTCTTT.